The 23 T cell receptor beta chains presented below share a single source sample, sequenced in a study of control samples from healthy donors and cancer patients (dated by TCRdb to about 2020). Library preparation was by the immunoSEQ multiplex PCR assay. TCRdb carries this immuneACCESS record with in-frame sequences only. Its versions omit some clonotypes, under half of them owing to an unresolved V gene in the studies checked, with the rest unexplained. The sample table contains 90,000 to 130,000 clones; only one count was recorded for 88% of them. In total, the top ten clones hold less than 4% of the sample. Sequences were obtained from PBMCs. These receptors came from a woman aged 60 to 75 with lung cancer.

DNA for the CDR3: TGTGCCAGCAGCTCCCCGGAGGGATATTCACCCCTCCACTTT. Translated, it gives CASSSPEGYSPLHF. The J gene is TRBJ1-6, the V gene TRBV7-2; no clear D. Germline CDR1 reads SGHTA; CDR2 reads FQGNSA. The CDR3 totals 14 residues. V lost 4 bases and J 8 bases, leaving 12 bases between the germline ends.

The chain joins TRBV25-1 to TRBJ2-5, with D perhaps TRBD1 (6 bases). This CDR3 is built from 11 residues. Per the germline V gene, CDR1 is MGHDK and CDR2 is SYGVNS. Trimming removed 6 bases at V and 7 bases at J, with 9 bases between. CDR3: CASRQGGTQYF. The CDR3 DNA reads as TGTGCCAGCAGACAGGGCGGGACCCAGTACTTC.

The chain is built from TRBV6-6 and TRBJ2-7; 8 bases align to TRBD2. CDR3 size: 14 residues. CDR1 MNHNY and CDR2 SVGAGI come from the germline V gene (reference sequence). The ends lost 0 bases at V and 7 bases at J; junction bases unmatched: 5. CDR3 protein: CASSYSGGGKEQYF. For the CDR3, the DNA is TGTGCCAGCAGTTACTCGGGCGGGGGGAAGGAGCAGTACTTC.

The chain joins TRBV23-1 to TRBJ2-3, with 8 positions matching TRBD1. TRBV23-1 is sorted into the ORF group, with uncertain function. This CDR3 has 18 amino acids. Trimming at V came to 0 bases and at J to 1 base, leaving 9 bases not matched to a gene. The DNA of the CDR3 is TGCGCCAGCAGTCAATCGCGGGACAGGAGCGGAGGCACAGATACGCAGTATTTT. This codes for CASSQSRDRSGGTDTQYF.

The chain carries TRBV24-1 and TRBJ2-7, with unresolved D. Germline V gene data show CDR1 as KGHDR and CDR2 as SFDVKD. Deletions cut 9 bases from V and 4 bases from J, with 24 bases between. The CDR3 length is 16 residues. The CDR3 reads CATPRADTENYYEQYF. CDR3 in DNA: TGTGCCACCCCCCGGGCCGACACAGAGAATTATTACGAGCAGTACTTC.

This chain uses TRBV5-6 with TRBJ1-6; D is uncertain. The CDR3 has 16 amino acids. Trimming cost V 4 bases and J 0 bases, with 11 bases left between them. Germline CDR1 is SGHDT and CDR2 is YYEEEE. The CDR3 is CASSQAALSYNSPLHF. CDR3 sequence (DNA): TGTGCCAGCAGCCAGGCCGCCCTCTCCTATAATTCACCCCTCCACTTT.

This chain connects TRBV11-2 to TRBJ2-7, with D tentatively TRBD2 (6 bases). With 2 bases removed from V and 5 bases from J, the gap between germline ends came to 13 bases. This CDR3 has 14 residues. Looked up from germline, CDR1 is SGHAT and CDR2 is FQNNGV. CDR3 region: CASSLSGPVDEQYF. CDR3 coding DNA: TGTGCCAGCAGCTTAAGCGGGCCAGTTGACGAGCAGTACTTC. Using reference TRBV11-2 and TRBJ2-7 for the parts outside the CDR3, the full variable domain is EAGVAQSPRYKIIEKRQSVAFWCNPISGHATLYWYQQILGQGPKLLIQFQNNGVVDDSQLPKDRFSAERLKGVDSTLKIQPAKLEDSAVYLCASSLSGPVDEQYFGPGTRLTVT.

The chain is built from TRBV19 and TRBJ2-5; D possibly corresponds to TRBD2 (6 bases). The germline V gene has CDR1 LNHDA and CDR2 SQIVND (reference sequence). V was shortened by 6 bases and J by 1 base, with 12 bases between the two germline ends. The CDR3 loop spans 14 amino acids. CDR3 amino acids: CASSDGDFQETQYF. The DNA of the CDR3 is TGTGCCAGTAGCGACGGGGACTTCCAAGAGACCCAGTACTTC.

The rearrangement links TRBV3-1 (or the pseudogene TRBV3-2) to TRBJ2-1; D not certain. Germline V gene sequence: CDR1 LGHDT, CDR2 YNNKEL (reference sequence). The CDR3 length is 15 residues. V lost 4 bases to trimming and J lost 6 bases, with 16 bases between them. Here the CDR3 DNA reads TGTGCCAGCAGCCCCTCGGCCGGGCTCAGCAATGAGCAGTTCTTC. Its translation: CASSPSAGLSNEQFF.

The rearrangement links TRBV3-1 (or the pseudogene TRBV3-2) to TRBJ2-7; 7 nucleotides align to TRBD1. Germline values: CDR1 LGHDT, CDR2 YNNKEL (reference sequence). The CDR3 has 14 residues. V lost 3 bases and J lost 3; bases outside the gene matches: 5. For the CDR3, the DNA is TGTGCCAGCAGCCACCCGGACAGGAGCTACGAGCAGTACTTC. It encodes CASSHPDRSYEQYF.

The rearrangement uses TRBV12-5 and TRBJ1-3; no firm D call. The length of the CDR3 is 13 residues. CDR1 and CDR2 from the germline V gene are LGHNT and FRNRAP. V was clipped by 6 bases and J by 5 bases, with 11 bases between them. CDR3 sequence (DNA): TGTGCTAGTGGAATGGGGTCTCGAAACACCATATATTTT. Translation gives CASGMGSRNTIYF.

The rearrangement links TRBV19 to TRBJ2-1; no definite D call. Trimming took off 6 bases at V and 3 bases at J, with 9 bases between the two ends. This CDR3 region has 13 residues. Germline assignment: CDR1 LNHDA and CDR2 SQIVND (reference sequence). CDR3 region: CASSPGYYNEQFF. CDR3 DNA: TGTGCCAGTAGCCCAGGATACTACAATGAGCAGTTCTTC.

This clone was counted between two and nine times. The rearrangement joins TRBV2 to TRBJ1-4; D may be TRBD1 (5 bases). The germline V and J ends were trimmed by 4 bases and 12 bases, with 21 bases remaining between them. The CDR3 runs 15 residues. Germline V CDR1 and CDR2: SNHLY, FYNNEI. This CDR3 is CASSALALSSGELFF. The CDR3 region has the DNA TGTGCCAGCAGTGCCCTGGCCTTATCCTCGGGGGAACTGTTTTTT.

This sequence joins TRBV29-1 and TRBJ2-3; TRBD1 aligns across 8 bases. Germline assignment: CDR1 SQVTM and CDR2 ANQGSEA. The CDR3 is made up of 14 amino acids. V lost 6 bases, J lost 3 bases, and 8 bases stayed unmatched. The CDR3, as DNA: TGCAGCGTCCTCCAGGGGGCGGTAACAGATACGCAGTATTTT. Residues: CSVLQGAVTDTQYF.

The chain joins TRBV25-1 to TRBJ1-2; D not resolved. Looked up from germline, CDR1 is MGHDK and CDR2 is SYGVNS. CDR3 length equals 13 residues. V lost 4 bases, J lost 8 bases, and 14 bases lay in between. CDR3 nucleotide sequence: TGTGCCAGCAGTGGTACGCCGCGAGGAGGCTACACCTTC. Protein sequence: CASSGTPRGGYTF.

The J gene is TRBJ2-1, the V gene TRBV7-2; 7 bases align to TRBD2. Per germline, CDR1 SGHTA and CDR2 FQGNSA. The trim removed 6 bases at V and 2 bases at J, leaving 7 bases unmatched. This CDR3 has 15 amino acids. CDR3 in amino acids: CASRGEGRTYNEQFF. The CDR3 region has the DNA TGTGCCAGCAGGGGGGAGGGGAGGACCTACAATGAGCAGTTCTTC.

This chain joins TRBV12-5 and TRBJ2-5; D is possibly TRBD1 (8 bases). This CDR3 is 13 amino acids long. Germline loops: CDR1 LGHNT, CDR2 FRNRAP. Trimming took 5 bases from V and 8 from J, leaving 15 bases between them. The CDR3 region has the DNA TGTGCTAGTGGTCAACAGGGGGGGAGTACCCAGTACTTC. Encoded protein: CASGQQGGSTQYF.

The rearrangement joins TRBV19 to TRBJ1-2, with TRBD1 matching 7 bases. The junction had 6 bases not matched to a gene; V was cut back by 2 bases and J by 3 bases. From germline, CDR1 is LNHDA and CDR2 SQIVND (reference sequence). The CDR3 runs to 15 residues. CDR3 loop: CASSIIADRDYGYTF. As DNA, the CDR3 is TGTGCCAGTAGTATAATTGCCGACAGGGACTATGGCTACACCTTC.

V is TRBV3-1 (or the pseudogene TRBV3-2) and J is TRBJ2-7, with D perhaps given as TRBD1 or TRBD2 (6 bases each). Trimming cost V 0 bases and J 5 bases, with 14 bases left between them. From germline, CDR1 is LGHDT and CDR2 YNNKEL (reference sequence). CDR3 length: 15 residues. This CDR3 reads CASSQDLGGGHEQYF. As DNA, the CDR3 is TGTGCCAGCAGCCAAGATTTAGGGGGAGGCCACGAGCAGTACTTC.

This chain joins TRBV7-2 and TRBJ2-3; no definite D call. CDR3 length equals 13 residues. Germline V gene lookup returns CDR1 SGHTA and CDR2 FQGNSA. Deletions cut 3 bases from V and 5 bases from J, with 9 bases between. The CDR3 loop is CASSFYRIDTQYF. In DNA form, the CDR3 reads TGTGCCAGCAGCTTTTATCGTATAGATACGCAGTATTTT.

Only one count was recorded for this clone. This chain connects TRBV5-4 to TRBJ1-3; D is perhaps TRBD1 (6 bases). Germline CDR1 and CDR2: SGHNT and YYREEE (reference sequence). The CDR3 covers 15 residues. Between the trimmed V and J ends, which lost 4 bases and 0 bases, there was a span of 11 bases. CDR3 in amino acids: CASSTDRTSGNTIYF. The CDR3 nucleotides read TGTGCCAGCAGCACCGACAGGACCTCTGGAAACACCATATATTTT.

The V call is TRBV5-1, the J call TRBJ2-3; D not resolved. Trimming took 1 base from V and 2 from J, leaving 14 bases between them. Germline CDR1 reads SGHRS; CDR2 reads YFSETQ. This CDR3 has 16 residues. The CDR3 nucleotides read TGCGCCAGCAGCTTGTTGATCGGTTCTAACACAGATACGCAGTATTTT. This gives the protein CASSLLIGSNTDTQYF.

The chain carries TRBV6-6 and TRBJ2-5; D possibly corresponds to TRBD1 (5 bases). The V gene lost 7 bases and the J gene lost 5 bases, with 14 bases spanning the gap. CDR3 length equals 13 residues. CDR1 and CDR2 (germline): MNHNY, SVGAGI (reference sequence). CDR3 in DNA: TGTGCCAGCACACGGACGGCAGGGGAGACCCAGTACTTC. Translated, it gives CASTRTAGETQYF.